Below, 9 T cell receptor beta chains from the same sample are listed, as sequenced in a study of T-cell reconstitution after alpha-beta-depleted transplantation in children. Using unique molecular identifiers, the investigators prepared the TCRbeta library. TCRdb processed the PCR reads anew with MiXCR; each CDR3 protein has one entry. The sample has hundreds of thousands of distinct CDR3 sequences, over 15% seen once; the top ten hold 1.1%. The input for sequencing was PBMCs from the stem cell graft donor, taken from the stem cell graft. Receptor source: a human donor who donated a stem cell graft to a child with acute myeloid leukemia.

This clonotype came up many times. The chain's CDR3 is CSVEEQQGGFYEQYF. The CDR3 DNA follows: TGCAGCGTTGAAGAACAACAGGGGGGTTTTTACGAGCAGTACTTC. The V gene is TRBV29-1, the J gene TRBJ2-7; 8 nucleotides agree with TRBD1. From germline, CDR1 is SQVTM and CDR2 ANQGSEA. V was pared by 0 bases and J by 4 bases, with 8 bases of the junction left unmatched. The length of the CDR3 is 15 residues.

A few counts support this clonotype. The rearrangement joins TRBV20-1 to TRBJ2-3; D unclear. The V end lost 3 bases, the J end lost 4 bases, and 8 bases lay between the germline ends. CDR3 length: 12 amino acids. Germline V gives CDR1 DFQATT, CDR2 SNEGSKA (reference sequence). The CDR3 region has the DNA TGCAGTGCTAGTTCCATAGCAGATACGCAGTATTTT. Its protein product is CSASSIADTQYF.

This clonotype occurred a few times. V usage is TRBV10-3 and J usage is TRBJ1-2, with TRBD1 matching 10 bases. The CDR3 consists of 16 residues. Trimming at V came to 5 bases and at J to 7 bases, leaving 13 bases not matched to a gene. Germline lookup yields CDR1 ENHRY and CDR2 SYGVKD. The CDR3 reads CAISPRQGALIFGYTF. The CDR3, as DNA: TGTGCCATCAGTCCTCGACAGGGGGCTCTGATTTTTGGCTACACCTTC.

This clonotype was counted many times. V is TRBV24-1 and J is TRBJ2-1; 8 positions match TRBD1. Germline CDR1 KGHDR, CDR2 SFDVKD. The CDR3 is 15 amino acids. J gave up 7 bases and V 9 bases, and 13 bases lay outside the gene matches. CDR3 nucleotide sequence: TGTGCCACCCAGAAGGGGACAGGAGGGAGAAATGAGCAGTTCTTC. Amino acids: CATQKGTGGRNEQFF.

This clonotype turned up a few times. The chain carries TRBV12-3 or TRBV12-4 and TRBJ2-3, with TRBD1 identical over 10 bases. Trimming cost V 7 bases and J 2 bases; bases outside gene matches: 9. The CDR3 runs 16 residues. The CDR3 bases are TGTGCCAGCAACAGCCGGGACAGGGGATCCACAGATACGCAGTATTTT. Translating it yields CASNSRDRGSTDTQYF.

This clonotype was found many times. The rearrangement links TRBV12-3 or TRBV12-4 to TRBJ2-5; TRBD1 might be the D (5 bases). The germline V and J ends were trimmed by 5 bases and 2 bases, with 9 bases remaining between them. The CDR3 spans 13 residues. CDR3 protein: CASSPRVQETQYF. The DNA for the CDR3 is TGTGCCAGCAGTCCCAGGGTACAAGAGACCCAGTACTTC.

This clonotype appeared many times. The chain is built from TRBV20-1 and TRBJ1-3; D is unresolved. The length of the CDR3 is 15 residues. The germline V gene encodes CDR1 DFQATT and CDR2 SNEGSKA (reference sequence). Trimming took 1 base from V and 0 from J, leaving 10 bases between them. The CDR3 nucleotides are TGCAGTGCTAGAGGGGCAGTGAACTCTGGAAACACCATATATTTT. This gives the protein CSARGAVNSGNTIYF.

This clonotype was counted a few times. V usage is TRBV28 and J usage is TRBJ2-5; 7 bases map to TRBD2. In germline, CDR1 is MDHEN, CDR2 SYDVKM. V shed 3 bases, J shed 1 base, and the junction held 8 bases outside the gene matches. The CDR3 consists of 16 residues. Here the CDR3 reads CASSFDGEGSQETQYF. The CDR3 nucleotides read TGTGCCAGCAGTTTTGACGGGGAGGGAAGCCAAGAGACCCAGTACTTC.

This clonotype was recorded many times. V usage is TRBV20-1 and J usage is TRBJ1-1; 7 nucleotides line up with TRBD1. CDR3 length: 15 residues. In germline, CDR1 is DFQATT, CDR2 SNEGSKA (reference sequence). The V segment lost 1 base and the J segment 3 bases; nucleotides outside the gene matches: 8. CDR3 loop: CSARVLDRWDTEAFF. As DNA, the CDR3 is TGCAGTGCTAGAGTTCTGGACAGGTGGGACACTGAAGCTTTCTTT.